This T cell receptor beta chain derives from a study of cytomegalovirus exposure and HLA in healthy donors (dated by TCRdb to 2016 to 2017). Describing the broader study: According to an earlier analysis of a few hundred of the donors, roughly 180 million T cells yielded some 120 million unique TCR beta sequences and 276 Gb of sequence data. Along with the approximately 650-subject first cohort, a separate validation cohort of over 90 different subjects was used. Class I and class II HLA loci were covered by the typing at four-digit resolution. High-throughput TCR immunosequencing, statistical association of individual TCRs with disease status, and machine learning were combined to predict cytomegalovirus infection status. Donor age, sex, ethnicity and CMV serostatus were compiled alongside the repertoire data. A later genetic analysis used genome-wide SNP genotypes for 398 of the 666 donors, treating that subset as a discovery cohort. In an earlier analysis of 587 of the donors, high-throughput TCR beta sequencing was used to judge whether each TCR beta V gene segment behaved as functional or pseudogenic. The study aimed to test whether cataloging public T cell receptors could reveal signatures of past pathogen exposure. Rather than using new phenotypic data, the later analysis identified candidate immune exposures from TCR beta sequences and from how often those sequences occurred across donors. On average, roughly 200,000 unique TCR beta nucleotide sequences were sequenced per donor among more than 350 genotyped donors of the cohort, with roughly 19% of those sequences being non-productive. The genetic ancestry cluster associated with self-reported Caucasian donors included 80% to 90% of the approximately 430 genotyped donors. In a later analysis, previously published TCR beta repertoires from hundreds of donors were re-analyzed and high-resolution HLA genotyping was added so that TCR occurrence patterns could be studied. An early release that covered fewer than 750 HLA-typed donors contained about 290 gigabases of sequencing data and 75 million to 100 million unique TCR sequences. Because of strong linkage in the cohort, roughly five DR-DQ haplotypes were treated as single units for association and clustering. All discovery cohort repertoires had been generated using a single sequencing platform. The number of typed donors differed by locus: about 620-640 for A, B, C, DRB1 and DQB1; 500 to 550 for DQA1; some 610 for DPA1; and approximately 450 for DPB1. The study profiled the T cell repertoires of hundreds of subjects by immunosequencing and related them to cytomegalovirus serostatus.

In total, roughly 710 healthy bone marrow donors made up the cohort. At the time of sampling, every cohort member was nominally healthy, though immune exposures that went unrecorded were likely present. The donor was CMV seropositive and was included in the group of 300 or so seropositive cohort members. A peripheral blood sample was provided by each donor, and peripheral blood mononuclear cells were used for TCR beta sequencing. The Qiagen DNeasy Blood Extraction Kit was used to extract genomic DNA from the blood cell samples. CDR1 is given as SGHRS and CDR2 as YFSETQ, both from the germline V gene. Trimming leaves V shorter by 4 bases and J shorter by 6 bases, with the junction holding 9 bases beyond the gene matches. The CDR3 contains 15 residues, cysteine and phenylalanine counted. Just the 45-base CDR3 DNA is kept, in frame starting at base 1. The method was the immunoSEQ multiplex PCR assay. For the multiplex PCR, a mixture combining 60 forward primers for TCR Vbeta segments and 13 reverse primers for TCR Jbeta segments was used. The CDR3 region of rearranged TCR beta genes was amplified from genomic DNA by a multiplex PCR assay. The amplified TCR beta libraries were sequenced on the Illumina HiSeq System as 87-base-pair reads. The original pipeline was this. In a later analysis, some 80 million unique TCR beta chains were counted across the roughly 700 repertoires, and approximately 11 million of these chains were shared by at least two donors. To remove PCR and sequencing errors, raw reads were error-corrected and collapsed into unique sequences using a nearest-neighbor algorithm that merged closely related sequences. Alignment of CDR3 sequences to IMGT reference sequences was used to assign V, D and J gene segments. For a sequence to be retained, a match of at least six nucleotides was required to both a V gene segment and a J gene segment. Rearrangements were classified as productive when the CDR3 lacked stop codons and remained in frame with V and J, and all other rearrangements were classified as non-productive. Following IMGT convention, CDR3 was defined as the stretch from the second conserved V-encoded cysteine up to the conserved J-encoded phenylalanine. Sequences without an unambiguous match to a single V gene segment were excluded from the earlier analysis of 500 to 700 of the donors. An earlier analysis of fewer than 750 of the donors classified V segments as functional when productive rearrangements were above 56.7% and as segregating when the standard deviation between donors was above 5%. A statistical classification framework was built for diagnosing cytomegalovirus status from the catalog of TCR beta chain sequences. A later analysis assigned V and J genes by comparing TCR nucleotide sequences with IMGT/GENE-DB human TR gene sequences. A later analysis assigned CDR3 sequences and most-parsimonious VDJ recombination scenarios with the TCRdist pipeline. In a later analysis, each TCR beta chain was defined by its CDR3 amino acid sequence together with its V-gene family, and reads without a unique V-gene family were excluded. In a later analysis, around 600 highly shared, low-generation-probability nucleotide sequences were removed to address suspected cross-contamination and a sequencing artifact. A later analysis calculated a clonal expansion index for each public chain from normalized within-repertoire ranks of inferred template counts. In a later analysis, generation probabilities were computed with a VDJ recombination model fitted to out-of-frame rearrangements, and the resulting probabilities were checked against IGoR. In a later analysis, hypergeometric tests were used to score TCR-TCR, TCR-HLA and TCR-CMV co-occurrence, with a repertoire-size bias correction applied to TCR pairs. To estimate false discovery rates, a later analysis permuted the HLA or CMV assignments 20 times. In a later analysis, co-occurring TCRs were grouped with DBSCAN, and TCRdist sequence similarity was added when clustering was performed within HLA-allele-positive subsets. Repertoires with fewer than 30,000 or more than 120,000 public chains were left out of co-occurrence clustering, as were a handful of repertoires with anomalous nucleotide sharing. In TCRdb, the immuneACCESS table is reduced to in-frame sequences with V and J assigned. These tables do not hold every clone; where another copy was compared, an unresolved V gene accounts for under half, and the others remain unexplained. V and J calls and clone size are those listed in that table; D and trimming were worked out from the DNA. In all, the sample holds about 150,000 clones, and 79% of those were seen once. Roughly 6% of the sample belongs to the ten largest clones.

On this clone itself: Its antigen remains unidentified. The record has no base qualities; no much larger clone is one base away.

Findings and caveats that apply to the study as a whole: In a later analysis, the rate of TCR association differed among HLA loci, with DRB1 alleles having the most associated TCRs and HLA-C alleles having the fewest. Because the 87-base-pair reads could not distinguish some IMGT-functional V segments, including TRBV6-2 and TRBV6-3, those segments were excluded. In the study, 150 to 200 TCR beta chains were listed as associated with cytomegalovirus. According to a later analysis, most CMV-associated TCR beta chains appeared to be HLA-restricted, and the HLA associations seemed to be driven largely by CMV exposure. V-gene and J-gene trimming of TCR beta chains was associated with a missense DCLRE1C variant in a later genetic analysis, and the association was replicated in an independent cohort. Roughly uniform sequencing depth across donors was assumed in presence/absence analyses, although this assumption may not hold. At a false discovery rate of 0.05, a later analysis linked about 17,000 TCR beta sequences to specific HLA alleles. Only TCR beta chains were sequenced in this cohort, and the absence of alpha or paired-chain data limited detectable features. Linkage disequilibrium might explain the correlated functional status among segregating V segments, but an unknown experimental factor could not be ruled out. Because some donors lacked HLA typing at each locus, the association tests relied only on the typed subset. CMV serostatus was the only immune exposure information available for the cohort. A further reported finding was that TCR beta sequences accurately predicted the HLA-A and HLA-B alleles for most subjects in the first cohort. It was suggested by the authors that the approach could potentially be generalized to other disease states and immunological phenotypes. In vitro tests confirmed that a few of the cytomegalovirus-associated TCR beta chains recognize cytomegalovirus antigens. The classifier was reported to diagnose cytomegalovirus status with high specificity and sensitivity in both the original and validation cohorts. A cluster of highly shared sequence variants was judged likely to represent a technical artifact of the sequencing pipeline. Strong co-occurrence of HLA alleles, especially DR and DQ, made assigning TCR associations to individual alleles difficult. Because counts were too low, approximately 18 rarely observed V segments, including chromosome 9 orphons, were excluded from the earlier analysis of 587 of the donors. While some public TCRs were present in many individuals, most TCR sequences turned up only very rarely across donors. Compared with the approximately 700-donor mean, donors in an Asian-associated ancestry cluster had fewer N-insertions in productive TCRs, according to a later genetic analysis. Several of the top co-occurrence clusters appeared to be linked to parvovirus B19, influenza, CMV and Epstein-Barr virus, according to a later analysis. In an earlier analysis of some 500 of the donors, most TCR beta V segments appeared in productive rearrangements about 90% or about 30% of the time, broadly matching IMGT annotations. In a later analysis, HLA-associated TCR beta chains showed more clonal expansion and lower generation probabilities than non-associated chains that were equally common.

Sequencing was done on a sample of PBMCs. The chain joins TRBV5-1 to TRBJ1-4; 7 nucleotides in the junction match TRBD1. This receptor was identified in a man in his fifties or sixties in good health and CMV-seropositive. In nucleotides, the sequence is TGCGCCAGCAGCATACGACAGGGATGGGATGAAAAACTGTTTTTT. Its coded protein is CASSIRQGWDEKLFF.